One and the same sample provided the 29 T cell receptor beta chains below, sequenced in a study of T cells in Graves' hyperthyroidism and ophthalmopathy. RNA transcripts were the template for amplifying TCR beta CDR3 regions. First-round RT-PCR of the TCR CDR3 relied on the HTBI primer set. Each CDR3 protein gets one entry after TCRdb re-called the multiplex PCR reads with MiXCR. The top ten clones hold 28% of a sample with about 260,000 distinct CDR3 sequences, 16% of them seen once. The specimen was blood. The receptor set was obtained from a woman younger than 35 with Graves' ophthalmopathy.

Turning to this clonotype: Possible read error: a much larger clone is one base away. The chain links TRBV6-2 or TRBV6-3 to TRBJ2-1; 8 nucleotides match TRBD1. This CDR3 is built from 14 residues. CDR1 and CDR2 (germline): MNHEY, SVGEGT. The ends lost 9 bases at V and 10 bases at J; junction bases unmatched: 14. This CDR3 reads CASSMQGAPREQFF. The CDR3 DNA sequence: TGTGCCAGTAGCATGCAGGGGGCCCCCCGCGAGCAGTTCTTC.

This clonotype was recorded at least ten times. This chain links TRBV6-1 with TRBJ2-1; D remains ambiguous. V dropped 4 bases and J dropped 3 bases, with 13 bases sitting between them. Looked up from germline, CDR1 is MNHNS and CDR2 is SASEGT. The CDR3 sequence is 15 residues long. Written as DNA, the CDR3 is TGTGCCAGCAGTGGCCCAAAATACAACTACAATGAGCAGTTCTTC. The encoded protein is CASSGPKYNYNEQFF.

This clonotype was counted ten times or more. The chain employs TRBV14 and TRBJ2-3; no definite D call. Germline V gene lookup returns CDR1 SGHDN and CDR2 FVKESK. This CDR3 contains 17 residues. V lost 0 bases to trimming and J lost 1 base, with 14 bases between them. The CDR3 loop reads CASSQDAMSRGTDTQYF. CDR3 in DNA: TGTGCCAGCAGCCAAGATGCGATGTCACGGGGCACAGATACGCAGTATTTT.

This clonotype was seen many times. The chain links TRBV2 to TRBJ1-2, with D unresolved. In germline, CDR1 is SNHLY, CDR2 FYNNEI. This CDR3 spans 14 amino acids. Deletions cut 0 bases from V and 11 bases from J, with 16 bases between. Written as DNA, the CDR3 is TGTGCCAGCAGTGAAGCTCTAGGGTGGGGTGGTTACACCTTC. Protein sequence: CASSEALGWGGYTF.

This clonotype occurred many times. The J gene is TRBJ2-3, the V gene TRBV6-2 or TRBV6-3, with D perhaps matching TRBD2 (6 bases). V was pared by 6 bases and J by 2 bases, with 15 bases between. The CDR3 is 15 amino acids. Germline lookup yields CDR1 MNHEY and CDR2 SVGEGT. The CDR3 spells CASSSLARITDTQYF. CDR3 nucleotide sequence: TGTGCCAGCAGCTCTCTAGCGCGGATCACAGATACGCAGTATTTT.

Ten or more counts support this clonotype. The chain couples TRBV7-8 to TRBJ1-6, with TRBD1 matching 8 bases. V shed 4 bases and J 3 bases; nucleotides not matched to a gene: 8. This CDR3 comprises 17 residues. Germline V lookup: CDR1 SGHVS, CDR2 FQNEAQ. CDR3 sequence reads: CASSSQGQGLYNSPLHF. CDR3 DNA sequence: TGTGCCAGCAGCTCCCAAGGACAGGGCCTCTATAATTCACCCCTCCACTTT.

This clonotype was observed at least ten times. V gene TRBV18 combines with J gene TRBJ2-7; perhaps TRBD2 as D (6 bases). Germline lookup yields CDR1 KGHSH and CDR2 LQKENI. V lost 3 bases, J lost 4 bases, and 25 bases lay in between. The CDR3 has 18 amino acids. CDR3 bases: TGTGCCAGCTCACCGGGACTCGTCCGGGAAAACCCTCGGTACGAGCAGTACTTC. This codes for CASSPGLVRENPRYEQYF.

This clonotype was recorded many times. The chain couples TRBV13 to TRBJ2-3, with 11 bases identical to TRBD1. CDR3 size: 18 residues. CDR1 is PRHDT, CDR2 FYEKMQ, per germline (reference sequence). The V and J ends lost 5 bases and 8 bases, in that order; junction bases with no gene match: 18. This CDR3 is CASSPVRDRGGLGGTQYF. CDR3 coding DNA: TGTGCCAGCAGCCCTGTCCGGGACAGGGGGGGCCTAGGTGGTACGCAGTATTTT.

This clonotype showed up just a few times. A read error may be the cause here, since a much bigger clone is one base away. This chain connects TRBV2 to TRBJ2-3; tentatively, D is TRBD2 (5 bases). This CDR3 contains 18 residues. With 11 bases removed from V and 2 bases from J, the gap between germline ends came to 29 bases. The germline V gene encodes CDR1 SNHLY and CDR2 FYNNEI. CDR3 in amino acids: CAGGSHLGSLRLTDTQYF. Written as DNA, the CDR3 is TGTGCCGGCGGGTCTCATTTGGGGAGCCTCCGGCTCACAGATACGCAGTATTTT.

This clonotype was recorded many times. The rearrangement links TRBV19 to TRBJ1-1; D not certain. The germline V gene has CDR1 LNHDA and CDR2 SQIVND (reference sequence). The CDR3 length is 15 residues. V dropped 7 bases and J dropped 4 bases, with 19 bases sitting between them. The CDR3 nucleotides are TGTGCCAGTACGAATATAGGGAGCCCCACCACTGAAGCTTTCTTT. Protein sequence: CASTNIGSPTTEAFF.

Ten or more counts support this clonotype. The chain carries TRBV20-1 and TRBJ1-6; tentative D call: TRBD1 (6 bases). V was clipped by 6 bases and J by 9 bases, with 15 bases between them. The CDR3 has 13 amino acids. The germline gives CDR1 DFQATT, CDR2 SNEGSKA (reference sequence). This CDR3 reads CSAPVGQTSPLHF. CDR3 nucleotides: TGCAGTGCCCCGGTCGGACAGACTTCACCCCTCCACTTT.

At least ten counts were recorded for this clonotype. The rearrangement joins TRBV20-1 to TRBJ2-5, with D perhaps matching TRBD1 or TRBD2 (5 bases each). CDR1 and CDR2 from the germline V gene are DFQATT and SNEGSKA (reference sequence). The CDR3 is 14 amino acids. Trimming removed 1 base from V and 5 bases from J, with 14 bases in between. CDR3 sequence (DNA): TGCAGTGCTAGAGTCCCGGGACGGGGCGAGACCCAGTACTTC. Translated, it gives CSARVPGRGETQYF.

In its sample, this clonotype was seen many times. The V gene is TRBV12-3 or TRBV12-4, the J gene TRBJ1-6; D unresolved. This CDR3 comprises 13 residues. Between the trimmed V and J ends, which lost 5 bases and 11 bases, there was a span of 13 bases. The CDR3 loop reads CASSHRRRAPLHF. In nucleotides, the CDR3 is TGTGCCAGCAGTCATCGGAGGCGAGCACCCCTCCACTTT.

This clonotype was detected ten times or more. This rearrangement joins TRBV7-9 to TRBJ2-7; D is perhaps TRBD2 (6 bases). Trimming cost V 1 base and J 3 bases, with 13 bases left between them. The CDR3 loop spans 15 amino acids. Germline V gives CDR1 SEHNR, CDR2 FQNEAQ (reference sequence). CDR3 sequence: CASSLGVAAYYEQYF. CDR3 nucleotide sequence: TGTGCCAGCAGCTTAGGGGTAGCGGCGTACTACGAGCAGTACTTC.

Many counts were recorded for this clonotype. The rearrangement uses TRBV4-3 and TRBJ1-2; 8 nucleotides align to TRBD1. After removal of 0 bases from V and 3 bases from J, the junction contained 6 bases not matched to a gene. From germline, CDR1 is LGHNA and CDR2 YSLEER. This CDR3 comprises 16 residues. The CDR3 protein is CASSQDPDRADYGYTF. The CDR3 DNA reads TGCGCCAGCAGCCAAGATCCGGACAGGGCGGACTATGGCTACACCTTC.

At least ten counts were recorded for this clonotype. In DNA, the CDR3 is TGTGCCAGTAGTAGGGGGGACCTCAATCAGCCCCAGCATTTT. As protein: CASSRGDLNQPQHF. V usage is TRBV19 and J usage is TRBJ1-5; a weak D match, TRBD1 (5 bases). Germline values: CDR1 LNHDA, CDR2 SQIVND (reference sequence). The CDR3 extends over 14 amino acids. V gave up 4 bases and J gave up 3 bases, with 10 bases separating them.

This clonotype was seen many times. V gene TRBV20-1 combines with J gene TRBJ2-7; TRBD1 matches 8 bases. V dropped 6 bases and J dropped 9; count of bases not matched to a gene: 13. This CDR3 contains 13 residues. Germline CDR1 and CDR2: DFQATT and SNEGSKA (reference sequence). The CDR3 region has the DNA TGCAGTGCCAACCGGGACAGGAGGCCCTTGCAGTACTTC. It is translated as CSANRDRRPLQYF.

The V and J genes are TRBV28 and TRBJ2-5; 10 nucleotides align to TRBD1. Germline lookup yields CDR1 MDHEN and CDR2 SYDVKM. V lost 3 bases and J lost 3; bases outside the gene matches: 1. CDR3 length equals 14 residues. The CDR3 is CASSLGTGEETQYF. The CDR3 DNA reads TGTGCCAGCAGTTTGGGGACAGGGGAAGAGACCCAGTACTTC.

This clonotype appeared many times. This chain links TRBV20-1 with TRBJ1-4, with no clear D. Germline loops: CDR1 DFQATT, CDR2 SNEGSKA (reference sequence). This CDR3 region has 13 residues. Trimming took off 3 bases at V and 6 bases at J, with 11 bases between the two ends. CDR3 loop: CSARLDLHEKLFF. The CDR3 nucleotides are TGCAGTGCTAGGCTGGACCTACATGAAAAACTGTTTTTT.

This clonotype has ten or more counts. V usage is TRBV27 and J usage is TRBJ1-1; weak D call: TRBD1 (5 bases). The CDR3 spans 14 residues. Germline lookup yields CDR1 MNHEY and CDR2 SMNVEV (reference sequence). V lost 6 bases and J lost 8, with 19 bases in between. The CDR3 here is CASRRGARVREAFF. The CDR3 DNA is TGTGCCAGCAGGCGAGGGGCCCGGGTCAGAGAAGCTTTCTTT.

This clonotype was picked up many times. The chain uses TRBV5-1 and TRBJ1-6; D ambiguous. V dropped 0 bases and J dropped 7 bases, with 14 bases sitting between them. This CDR3 is built from 16 residues. CDR1 SGHRS and CDR2 YFSETQ come from the germline V gene. The CDR3 here is CASSLEGSGRNSPLHF. In DNA, the CDR3 is TGCGCCAGCAGCTTGGAGGGTTCGGGGAGGAATTCACCCCTCCACTTT.

This clonotype was picked up many times. The gene calls are TRBV7-9 and TRBJ2-5; D remains unclear. V was clipped by 11 bases and J by 5 bases, with 15 bases between them. This CDR3 is built from 12 residues. The germline V gene encodes CDR1 SEHNR and CDR2 FQNEAQ (reference sequence). CDR3 protein: CAGSGFGETQYF. The CDR3 DNA sequence: TGTGCCGGCTCCGGATTTGGGGAGACCCAGTACTTC.

This clonotype occurred many times. The V and J genes are TRBV13 and TRBJ2-7; 7 bases match TRBD2. Per germline, CDR1 PRHDT and CDR2 FYEKMQ (reference sequence). This CDR3 is built from 13 residues. With V trimmed by 5 bases and J by 4 bases, 5 bases remained unmatched. In nucleotides, the CDR3 is TGTGCCAGCAGCACGGGCGGGAGATACGAGCAGTACTTC. Protein product: CASSTGGRYEQYF.

There are many counts of this clonotype. V and J are TRBV18 and TRBJ1-1, with a tentative D call TRBD1 (6 bases). Germline-derived CDR1 and CDR2 are KGHSH and LQKENI. The length of the CDR3 is 15 residues. The V end lost 2 bases, the J end lost 4 bases, and 14 bases lay between the germline ends. Written as DNA, the CDR3 is TGTGCCAGCTCACCAGATTTGACAGGCGCCACTGAAGCTTTCTTT. Translated: CASSPDLTGATEAFF.

This clonotype was detected many times. J is TRBJ2-2 and V is TRBV27, with a tentative D call TRBD2 (5 bases). With 9 bases removed from V and 5 bases from J, the gap between germline ends came to 16 bases. From germline, CDR1 is MNHEY and CDR2 SMNVEV (reference sequence). The CDR3 runs 14 residues. Here the CDR3 DNA reads TGTGCCAGTTTCGACGGGGTAGGGACCGGGGAGCTGTTTTTT. It codes for CASFDGVGTGELFF.

This clonotype was seen at least ten times. This rearrangement joins TRBV28 to TRBJ2-7; a weak D match, TRBD2 (5 bases). V was cut by 6 bases and J by 7 bases, with 13 bases left in between. This CDR3 contains 12 residues. CDR1 is MDHEN, CDR2 SYDVKM, per germline. The CDR3 here is CASRLTTGEQYF. Written as DNA, the CDR3 is TGTGCCAGCAGACTAACGACGGGAGAGCAGTACTTC.

In this sample, this clonotype turned up many times. The rearrangement links TRBV16 to TRBJ1-1; D call uncertain. Germline V gene lookup returns CDR1 KGHSY and CDR2 FQNENV. The CDR3 totals 11 residues. V dropped 7 bases and J dropped 4 bases, with 7 bases sitting between them. The CDR3 loop is CASTKSTEAFF. Here the CDR3 DNA reads TGTGCCAGCACTAAAAGCACTGAAGCTTTCTTT.

This clonotype was seen repeatedly, ten times or more. The chain joins TRBV5-5 to TRBJ1-3; D gene ambiguous. This CDR3 is 15 amino acids long. Germline assignment: CDR1 SGHKS and CDR2 YYEKEE (reference sequence). Deletions cut 0 bases from V and 0 bases from J, with 7 bases between. The CDR3 reads CASSLGDHSGNTIYF. The CDR3 coding sequence is TGTGCCAGCAGCTTGGGGGATCACTCTGGAAACACCATATATTTT.

This clonotype was observed many times. The CDR3 region is CASSQGGHVSGNTIYF. The CDR3 region has the DNA TGCGCCAGCAGCCAGGGGGGGCATGTGTCTGGAAACACCATATATTTT. V and J are TRBV4-1 and TRBJ1-3; perhaps TRBD1 as D (6 bases). The CDR3 runs 16 residues. Trimming pared 3 bases from V and 1 base from J, leaving 13 bases between. CDR1 MGHRA and CDR2 YSYEKL come from the germline V gene.